The 19 T cell receptor beta chains below come from one sample, sequenced in a study of blood T cell repertoires in COVID-19 (dated by TCRdb to 2018 to 2020). Libraries were made using the immunoSEQ multiplex PCR assay. TCRdb carries this immuneACCESS record with in-frame sequences only. Its versions omit some clonotypes, under half of them owing to an unresolved V gene in the studies checked, with the rest unexplained. A total of approximately 260,000 clones appear in this sample, about 91% of them only once. The ten largest clones add up to around 1.3% of the sample. The material sequenced was PBMCs or T cells enriched from blood (not recorded which). The source of these receptors is a woman in her forties with acute COVID-19.

The V gene is TRBV11-3, the J gene TRBJ1-6; no reliable D call. Germline assignment: CDR1 SGHNT and CDR2 YENEEA. The CDR3 has 17 amino acids. The V end lost 5 bases, the J end lost 0 bases, and 14 bases lay between the germline ends. The CDR3 sequence is CASSPEVPGSYNSPLHF. CDR3 sequence (DNA): TGTGCCAGCAGCCCAGAGGTCCCGGGCTCCTATAATTCACCCCTCCACTTT.

The chain uses TRBV29-1 and TRBJ2-1; possibly TRBD1 for D (5 bases). With 1 base removed from V and 4 bases from J, the gap between germline ends came to 8 bases. Germline CDR1 is SQVTM and CDR2 is ANQGSEA. The CDR3 length is 13 residues. For the CDR3, the DNA is TGCAGCGTTGAAGTGACAGAATACAATGAGCAGTTCTTC. Amino acid sequence: CSVEVTEYNEQFF.

The genes are TRBV5-5 and TRBJ1-5; perhaps TRBD1 as D (6 bases). This CDR3 region has 15 residues. The germline V gene has CDR1 SGHKS and CDR2 YYEKEE (reference sequence). V gave up 4 bases and J gave up 0 bases, with 11 bases separating them. The CDR3, as DNA: TGTGCCAGCAGCCAATACAGGGTTAGCAATCAGCCCCAGCATTTT. Encoded protein: CASSQYRVSNQPQHF.

The chain is built from TRBV3-1 (or the pseudogene TRBV3-2) and TRBJ2-3; 9 bases agree with TRBD2. The V gene's germline CDR1 is LGHDT and CDR2 YNNKEL (reference sequence). Trimming took 3 bases from V and 2 from J; bases not matched to a gene: 6. This CDR3 contains 16 residues. The CDR3 is CASSQGSGSITDTQYF. CDR3 in DNA: TGTGCCAGCAGCCAGGGTAGCGGGAGTATCACAGATACGCAGTATTTT.

This clone has more than one count but fewer than ten. This rearrangement joins TRBV3-1 (or the pseudogene TRBV3-2) to TRBJ2-5; D remains ambiguous. This CDR3 is built from 13 residues. Deletions cut 1 base from V and 2 bases from J, with 5 bases between. The V gene's germline CDR1 is LGHDT and CDR2 YNNKEL (reference sequence). CDR3 amino acids: CASSQAQQETQYF. The CDR3 DNA is TGTGCCAGCAGCCAAGCACAGCAAGAGACCCAGTACTTC.

The chain uses TRBV4-1 and TRBJ1-4; unclear D gene. There are 18 residues in the CDR3. Germline V gene data show CDR1 as MGHRA and CDR2 as YSYEKL. Trimming removed 0 bases at V and 0 bases at J, with 14 bases between. The CDR3 coding sequence is TGCGCCAGCAGCCAAGATTCAGGAATTACCACAACTAATGAAAAACTGTTTTTT. Protein product: CASSQDSGITTTNEKLFF.

This chain connects TRBV5-1 to TRBJ1-1; D is uncertain. The V and J ends lost 4 bases and 1 base respectively, with 11 bases between them. The CDR3 is made up of 14 amino acids. Germline lookup yields CDR1 SGHRS and CDR2 YFSETQ. The CDR3 reads CASSRGAANTEAFF. The CDR3, as DNA: TGCGCCAGCAGCCGAGGTGCGGCGAACACTGAAGCTTTCTTT.

The gene calls are TRBV24-1 and TRBJ2-7; possibly TRBD2 for D (6 bases). Germline CDR1 reads KGHDR; CDR2 reads SFDVKD. The length of the CDR3 is 16 residues. With 3 bases removed from V and 0 bases from J, the gap between germline ends came to 14 bases. The CDR3 spells CATSDPGTASSYEQYF. CDR3 sequence (DNA): TGTGCCACCAGTGATCCGGGGACTGCTAGCTCCTACGAGCAGTACTTC.

This rearrangement joins TRBV14 to TRBJ1-1, with D unresolved. V was clipped by 4 bases and J by 1 base, with 4 bases between them. In germline, CDR1 is SGHDN, CDR2 FVKESK. The CDR3 loop spans 12 amino acids. The CDR3 bases are TGTGCCAGCAGCCCCCAGAACACTGAAGCTTTCTTT. Protein product: CASSPQNTEAFF.

The rearrangement uses TRBV19 and TRBJ1-2, with 7 bases identical to TRBD1. The trim removed 6 bases at V and 4 bases at J, leaving 11 bases unmatched. This CDR3 contains 15 residues. Looked up from germline, CDR1 is LNHDA and CDR2 is SQIVND (reference sequence). CDR3 protein: CASRGTALGAYGYTF. DNA of the CDR3: TGTGCCAGTAGGGGGACAGCCTTAGGAGCCTATGGCTACACCTTC.

The V call is TRBV2, the J call TRBJ1-4; TRBD1 is a possible D gene (6 bases). The V end lost 0 bases, the J end lost 7 bases, and 12 bases lay between the germline ends. Germline V lookup: CDR1 SNHLY, CDR2 FYNNEI. The CDR3 contains 15 residues. The CDR3 DNA follows: TGTGCCAGCAGTGAAGCGGACAGAGGTTTTGAAAAACTGTTTTTT. Residues: CASSEADRGFEKLFF.

This rearrangement joins TRBV7-8 to TRBJ2-7; 9 bases are shared with TRBD1. The V gene's germline CDR1 is SGHVS and CDR2 FQNEAQ. With 4 bases clipped from V and 6 bases from J, the junction kept 7 bases outside the gene matches. The CDR3 totals 14 residues. CDR3 sequence: CASSSSGTGTEQYF. The CDR3 coding sequence is TGTGCCAGCAGCTCCTCCGGGACAGGGACCGAGCAGTACTTC.

The V call is TRBV4-2, the J call TRBJ2-1; 13 positions match TRBD2. The CDR3 length is 19 residues. From germline, CDR1 is LGHNA and CDR2 YNFKEQ. With V trimmed by 3 bases and J by 8 bases, 16 bases remained unmatched. CDR3 coding DNA: TGTGCCAGCAGCCACCAAAACACCCTAGGACTAGCGGGAGTCTATGAGCAGTTCTTC. This sequence encodes CASSHQNTLGLAGVYEQFF.

V usage is TRBV3-1 (or the pseudogene TRBV3-2) and J usage is TRBJ2-3, with 9 bases that match TRBD2. Per the germline V gene, CDR1 is LGHDT and CDR2 is YNNKEL (reference sequence). This CDR3 is 16 amino acids long. V lost 4 bases to trimming and J lost 5 bases; unmatched junction nucleotides: 10. The CDR3 sequence is CASSPALAGYVDTQYF. In DNA, the CDR3 is TGTGCCAGCAGCCCGGCGCTAGCGGGATACGTAGATACGCAGTATTTT.

The chain is built from TRBV24-1 and TRBJ2-1, with 11 bases aligning to TRBD2. CDR3 length: 18 amino acids. Losses at the gene ends were 9 bases for V and 9 bases for J; bases not matched to a gene: 21. In germline, CDR1 is KGHDR, CDR2 SFDVKD. CDR3 in amino acids: CATAGRIGLAGGLGEQFF. For the CDR3, the DNA is TGTGCCACCGCCGGACGGATCGGGCTAGCGGGAGGTCTCGGTGAGCAGTTCTTC.

V and J are TRBV11-2 and TRBJ1-2, with a weak D call TRBD1 (6 bases). Germline V gives CDR1 SGHAT, CDR2 FQNNGV. The CDR3 spans 15 residues. V lost 4 bases and J lost 8, with 20 bases in between. CDR3 loop: CASSSDLQGTSGYTF. In DNA, the CDR3 is TGTGCCAGCAGCTCGGATCTACAGGGTACGAGCGGCTACACCTTC. Based on the CDR3 plus reference TRBV11-2 and TRBJ1-2, the full variable domain is EAGVAQSPRYKIIEKRQSVAFWCNPISGHATLYWYQQILGQGPKLLIQFQNNGVVDDSQLPKDRFSAERLKGVDSTLKIQPAKLEDSAVYLCASSSDLQGTSGYTFGSGTRLTVV.

This clone was recorded only once. The chain combines TRBV18 with TRBJ2-5; perhaps TRBD1 as D (5 bases). The CDR3 sequence is 13 residues long. V was pared by 0 bases and J by 5 bases, with 7 bases between. Per the germline V gene, CDR1 is KGHSH and CDR2 is LQKENI. CDR3 nucleotides: TGTGCCAGCTCACCACCGACAGTGGAGACCCAGTACTTC. It specifies CASSPPTVETQYF.

The V and J genes are TRBV14 and TRBJ2-7; TRBD2 aligns across 13 bases. From germline, CDR1 is SGHDN and CDR2 FVKESK. V trimming: 4 bases; J trimming: 3 bases; junction bases outside the gene matches: 3. This CDR3 comprises 15 residues. CDR3 DNA sequence: TGTGCCAGCAGCCCAGGGACTAGCGGGGACTACGAGCAGTACGTC. Protein product: CASSPGTSGDYEQYV.

The V call is TRBV9, the J call TRBJ2-2; 11 positions agree with TRBD2. CDR1 and CDR2 (germline): SGDLS, YYNGEE. The J segment lost 1 base and the V segment lost 2 bases, leaving 1 base of the junction unmatched. The CDR3 covers 16 residues. The CDR3 here is CASSVGLAENTGELFF. In nucleotides, the CDR3 is TGTGCCAGCAGCGTGGGACTAGCGGAGAACACCGGGGAGCTGTTTTTT.